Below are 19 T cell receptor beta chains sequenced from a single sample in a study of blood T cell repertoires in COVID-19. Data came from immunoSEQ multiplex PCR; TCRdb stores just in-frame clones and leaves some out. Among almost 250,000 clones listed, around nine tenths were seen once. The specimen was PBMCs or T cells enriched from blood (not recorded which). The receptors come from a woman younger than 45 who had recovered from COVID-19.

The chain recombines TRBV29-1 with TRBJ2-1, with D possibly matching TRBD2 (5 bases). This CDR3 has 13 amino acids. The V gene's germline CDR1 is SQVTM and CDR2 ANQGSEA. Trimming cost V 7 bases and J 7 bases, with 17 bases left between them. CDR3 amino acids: CSAGRAPGNEQFF. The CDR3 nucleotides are TGCAGCGCCGGGCGGGCGCCGGGTAATGAGCAGTTCTTC.

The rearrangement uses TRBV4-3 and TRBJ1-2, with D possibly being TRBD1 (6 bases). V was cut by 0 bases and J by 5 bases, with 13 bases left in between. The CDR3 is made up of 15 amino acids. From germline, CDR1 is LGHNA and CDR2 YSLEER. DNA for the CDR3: TGCGCCAGCAGCCAAGATGTCAGGGGTGGGTATGGCTACACCTTC. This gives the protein CASSQDVRGGYGYTF.

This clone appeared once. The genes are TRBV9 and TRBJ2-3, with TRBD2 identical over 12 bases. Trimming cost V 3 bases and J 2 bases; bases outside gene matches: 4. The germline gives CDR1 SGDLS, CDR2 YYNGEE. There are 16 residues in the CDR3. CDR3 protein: CASSETSGRYTDTQYF. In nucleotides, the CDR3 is TGTGCCAGCAGCGAAACTAGCGGGAGGTACACAGATACGCAGTATTTT.

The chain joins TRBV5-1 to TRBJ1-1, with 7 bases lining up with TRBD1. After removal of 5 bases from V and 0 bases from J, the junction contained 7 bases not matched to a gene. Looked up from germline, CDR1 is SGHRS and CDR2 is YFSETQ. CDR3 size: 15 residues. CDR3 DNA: TGCGCCAGCAGAAAACAGGGACAGCTGAACACTGAAGCTTTCTTT. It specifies CASRKQGQLNTEAFF.

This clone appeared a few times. CDR3 coding DNA: TGTGCCAGCAGCGTCCGGGGCCAAGAGACCCAGTACTTC. It yields the protein CASSVRGQETQYF. V is TRBV9 and J is TRBJ2-5; the D gene is possibly TRBD2 (5 bases). Trimming shortened V by 2 bases and J by 1 base, and 6 bases separated the two germline ends. The V gene's germline CDR1 is SGDLS and CDR2 YYNGEE. This CDR3 is built from 13 residues. The whole variable domain, remainder taken from reference TRBV9 and TRBJ2-5, is DSGVTQTPKHLITATGQRVTLRCSPRSGDLSVYWYQQSLDQGLQFLIQYYNGEERAKGNILERFSAQQFPDLHSELNLSSLELGDSALYFCASSVRGQETQYFGPGTRLLVL.

Here the CDR3 reads CATSDLGSHEAFF. CDR3 bases: TGTGCCACCAGTGATTTGGGCAGTCATGAAGCTTTCTTT. V and J are TRBV24-1 and TRBJ1-1; no firm D call. There are 13 residues in the CDR3. The germline gives CDR1 KGHDR, CDR2 SFDVKD. V was cut by 0 bases and J by 7 bases, with 8 bases left in between.

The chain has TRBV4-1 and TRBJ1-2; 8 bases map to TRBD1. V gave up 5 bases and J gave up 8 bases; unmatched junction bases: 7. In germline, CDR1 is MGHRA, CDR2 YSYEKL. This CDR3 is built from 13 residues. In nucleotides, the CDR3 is TGCGCCAGCAGCGCTACAGGGGGGTTCGGCTACACCTTC. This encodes CASSATGGFGYTF.

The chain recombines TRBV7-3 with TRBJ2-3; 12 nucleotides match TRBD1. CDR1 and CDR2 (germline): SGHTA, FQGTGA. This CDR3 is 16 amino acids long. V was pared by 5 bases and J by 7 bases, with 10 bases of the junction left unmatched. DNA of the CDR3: TGTGCCAGCAGCCCCAAGGGGGGACAGGGGGCAAATACGCAGTATTTT. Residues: CASSPKGGQGANTQYF.

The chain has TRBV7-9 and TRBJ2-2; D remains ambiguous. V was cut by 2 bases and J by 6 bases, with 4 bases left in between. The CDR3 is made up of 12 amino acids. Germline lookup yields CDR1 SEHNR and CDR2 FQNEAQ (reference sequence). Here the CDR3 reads CASSLSAGELFF. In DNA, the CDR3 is TGTGCCAGCAGCTTATCAGCCGGGGAGCTGTTTTTT.

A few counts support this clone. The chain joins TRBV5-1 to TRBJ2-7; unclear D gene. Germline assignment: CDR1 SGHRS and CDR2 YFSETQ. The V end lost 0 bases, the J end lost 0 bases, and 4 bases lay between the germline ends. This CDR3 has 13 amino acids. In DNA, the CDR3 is TGCGCCAGCAGCTTGGACAACTCCTACGAGCAGTACTTC. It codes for CASSLDNSYEQYF.

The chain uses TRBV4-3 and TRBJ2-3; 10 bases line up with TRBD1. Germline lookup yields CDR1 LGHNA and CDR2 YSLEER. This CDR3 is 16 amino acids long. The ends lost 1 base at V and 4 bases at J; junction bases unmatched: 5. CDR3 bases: TGCGCCAGCAGCCAAGCCCAGGGACAGGGGTCAGATACGCAGTATTTT. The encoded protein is CASSQAQGQGSDTQYF.

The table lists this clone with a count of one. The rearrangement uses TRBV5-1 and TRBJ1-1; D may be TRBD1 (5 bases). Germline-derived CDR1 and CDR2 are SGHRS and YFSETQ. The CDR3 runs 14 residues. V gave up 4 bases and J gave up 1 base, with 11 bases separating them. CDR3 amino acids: CASSPSGGNTEAFF. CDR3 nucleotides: TGCGCCAGCAGCCCGAGCGGGGGGAACACTGAAGCTTTCTTT.

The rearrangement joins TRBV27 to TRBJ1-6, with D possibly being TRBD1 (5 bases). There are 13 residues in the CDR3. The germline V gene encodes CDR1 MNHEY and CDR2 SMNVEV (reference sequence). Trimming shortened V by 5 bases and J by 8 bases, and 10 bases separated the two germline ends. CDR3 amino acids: CASSAGWDSPLHF. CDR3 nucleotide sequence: TGTGCCAGCAGTGCAGGGTGGGATTCACCCCTCCACTTT.

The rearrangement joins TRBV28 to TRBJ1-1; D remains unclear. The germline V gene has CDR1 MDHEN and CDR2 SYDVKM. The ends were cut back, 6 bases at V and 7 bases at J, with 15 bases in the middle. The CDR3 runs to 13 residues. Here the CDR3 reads CASRETKEDEAFF. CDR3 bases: TGTGCCAGCAGGGAGACTAAGGAGGATGAAGCTTTCTTT.

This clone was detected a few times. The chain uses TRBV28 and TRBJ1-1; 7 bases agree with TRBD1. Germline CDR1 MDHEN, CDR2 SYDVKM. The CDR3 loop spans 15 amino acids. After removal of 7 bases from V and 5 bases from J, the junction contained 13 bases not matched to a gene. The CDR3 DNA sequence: TGTGCCAGCACAACAGGGGTGAATCGAGTGACTGAAGCTTTCTTT. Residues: CASTTGVNRVTEAFF.

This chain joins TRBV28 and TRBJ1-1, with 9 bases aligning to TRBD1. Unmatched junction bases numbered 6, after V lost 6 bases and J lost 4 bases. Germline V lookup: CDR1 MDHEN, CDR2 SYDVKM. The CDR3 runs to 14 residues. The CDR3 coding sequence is TGTGCCAGCAGAAGACAGGGGGTGATCACTGAAGCTTTCTTT. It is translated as CASRRQGVITEAFF.

The CDR3 region is CASSNRGGSSPLHF. The DNA of the CDR3 is TGTGCCAGCAGCAACAGGGGTGGGAGTTCACCCCTCCACTTT. The genes are TRBV11-2 and TRBJ1-6, with TRBD1 identical over 7 bases. V shed 5 bases and J 9 bases; nucleotides not matched to a gene: 7. Germline V CDR1 and CDR2: SGHAT, FQNNGV. The CDR3 loop spans 14 amino acids.

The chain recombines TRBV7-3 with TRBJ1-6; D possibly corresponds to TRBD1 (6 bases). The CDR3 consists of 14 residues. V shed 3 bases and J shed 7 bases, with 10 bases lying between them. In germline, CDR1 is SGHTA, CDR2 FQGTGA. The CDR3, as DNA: TGTGCCAGCAGCTTGGGGGGGGGCAATTCACCCCTCCACTTT. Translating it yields CASSLGGGNSPLHF.

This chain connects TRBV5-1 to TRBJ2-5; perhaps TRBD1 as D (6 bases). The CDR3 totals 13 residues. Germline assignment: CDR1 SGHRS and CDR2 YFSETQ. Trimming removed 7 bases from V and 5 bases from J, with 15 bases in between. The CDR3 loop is CASGAQGRETQYF. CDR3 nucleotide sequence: TGCGCCAGCGGGGCCCAGGGGCGGGAGACCCAGTACTTC.